Each of the 8 T cell receptor beta chains below was sequenced from the same sample in a study of cytomegalovirus exposure and HLA in healthy donors (dated 2017 in TCRdb). Library creation used the immunoSEQ multiplex PCR assay. For the multiplex PCR, a mixture combining 60 forward primers for TCR Vbeta segments and 13 reverse primers for TCR Jbeta segments was used. The table was pulled from immuneACCESS by TCRdb, which kept in-frame rearrangements only. Such tables lose some clones; where checked, under half of the loss comes from unresolved V genes, and the rest has no known cause. The sample records about 110,000 clones, approximately 78% of which are singletons. 1% to 1.5% of the sample belongs to the ten largest clones. Input material: PBMCs. These receptors originate from a woman aged 25 to 45 in good health and CMV-seronegative.

CDR3 amino acids: CASSGEGFGQNIQYF. CDR3 sequence (DNA): TGTGCCAGCAGCGGTGAGGGCTTTGGGCAAAACATTCAGTACTTC. V gene TRBV9 combines with J gene TRBJ2-4; D possibly corresponds to TRBD2 (5 bases). V lost 3 bases and J lost 5, with 15 bases in between. The CDR3 consists of 15 residues. The germline CDR1 and CDR2 sequences are SGDLS and YYNGEE.

The chain has TRBV10-3 and TRBJ2-1; 12 nucleotides align to TRBD2. Germline trimming cut 8 bases from V and 9 bases from J; bases unmatched to any gene: 11. The CDR3 is made up of 15 amino acids. The germline V gene encodes CDR1 ENHRY and CDR2 SYGVKD. This CDR3 is CAIRPTSGGIGEQFF. DNA of the CDR3: TGTGCCATCCGGCCTACTAGCGGGGGGATCGGTGAGCAGTTCTTC.

The CDR3 DNA reads TGTGCCAGCAGTACGGTGAACTACGAGCAGTACTTC. Translation gives CASSTVNYEQYF. The rearrangement links TRBV25-1 to TRBJ2-7, with D unresolved. CDR1 MGHDK and CDR2 SYGVNS come from the germline V gene. The CDR3 consists of 12 residues. With 5 bases removed from V and 3 bases from J, the gap between germline ends came to 8 bases.

J is TRBJ1-2 and V is TRBV18; weak D call: TRBD1 (5 bases). CDR1 and CDR2 from the germline V gene are KGHSH and LQKENI. V was clipped by 3 bases and J by 3 bases, with 11 bases between them. The CDR3 loop spans 14 amino acids. This CDR3 reads CASSPYQGDYGYTF. DNA for the CDR3: TGTGCCAGCTCACCGTATCAGGGTGACTATGGCTACACCTTC.

The chain couples TRBV5-1 to TRBJ1-5, with TRBD1 matching 10 bases. CDR1 and CDR2 (germline): SGHRS, YFSETQ. With V trimmed by 4 bases and J by 6 bases, 4 bases remained unmatched. The CDR3 has 14 residues. CDR3 nucleotide sequence: TGCGCCAGCAGCGAGGGACAGGGGCTTCAGCCCCAGCATTTT. It encodes CASSEGQGLQPQHF.

This clone was counted once. The chain has TRBV7-6 and TRBJ2-5; 8 bases agree with TRBD2. CDR3 length equals 14 residues. Germline V gene data show CDR1 as SGHVS and CDR2 as FNYEAQ. Unmatched junction bases numbered 3, after V lost 0 bases and J lost 6 bases. Here the CDR3 DNA reads TGTGCCAGCAGCTTAGCGTCGGGGGGGCAGACCCAGTACTTC. Translation gives CASSLASGGQTQYF.

The chain uses TRBV11-2 and TRBJ2-7; 9 positions agree with TRBD1. The germline V gene encodes CDR1 SGHAT and CDR2 FQNNGV. This CDR3 is 15 amino acids long. V dropped 5 bases and J dropped 2; count of bases not matched to a gene: 7. CDR3 sequence (DNA): TGTGCCAGCAGCGTCCGGGACAGGGAAGCCTACGAGCAGTACTTC. This sequence encodes CASSVRDREAYEQYF.

The rearrangement links TRBV30 to TRBJ2-7; TRBD1 aligns across 7 bases. With V trimmed by 4 bases and J by 3 bases, 9 bases remained unmatched. Germline V gene lookup returns CDR1 GTSNPN and CDR2 SVGIG (reference sequence). The CDR3 is 14 residues long. The CDR3 spells CAWMQGVGIYEQYF. Here the CDR3 DNA reads TGTGCCTGGATGCAGGGGGTAGGGATCTACGAGCAGTACTTC.